This T cell receptor beta chain was sequenced in a study of cytomegalovirus exposure and HLA in healthy donors. This clone was detected once. Its antigen is unknown. General study findings and limits: Reportedly, TCR beta sequences accurately predicted HLA-A and HLA-B alleles in most subjects. It was assumed in the presence/absence analyses that sequencing depth was roughly uniform across donors.

PCR involved 60 Vbeta and 13 Jbeta primers. Authors' analysis steps: A follow-up analysis tallied around 76 million unique TCR beta chains, 8.5 million to 14 million shared. Here immunoSEQ multiplex PCR was the method, and the copy in TCRdb shows in-frame clones only, minus some. Clone size and the V and J calls come from that table; the DNA yielded D and trimming. Among over 95,000 clones listed, 82% were seen once. In germline, CDR1 is MGHDK, CDR2 SYGVNS. After removal of 3 bases from V and 4 bases from J, the junction contained 8 bases not matched to a gene. This CDR3 has 16 residues. This TCR came from a woman under 30 in good health and CMV-seronegative. This chain joins TRBV25-1 and TRBJ2-3; TRBD1 matches 9 bases. Sample: PBMCs. The CDR3 bases are TGTGCCAGCAGTGATAGGGACAGGGCCCACGCAGATACGCAGTATTTT. Protein product: CASSDRDRAHADTQYF.